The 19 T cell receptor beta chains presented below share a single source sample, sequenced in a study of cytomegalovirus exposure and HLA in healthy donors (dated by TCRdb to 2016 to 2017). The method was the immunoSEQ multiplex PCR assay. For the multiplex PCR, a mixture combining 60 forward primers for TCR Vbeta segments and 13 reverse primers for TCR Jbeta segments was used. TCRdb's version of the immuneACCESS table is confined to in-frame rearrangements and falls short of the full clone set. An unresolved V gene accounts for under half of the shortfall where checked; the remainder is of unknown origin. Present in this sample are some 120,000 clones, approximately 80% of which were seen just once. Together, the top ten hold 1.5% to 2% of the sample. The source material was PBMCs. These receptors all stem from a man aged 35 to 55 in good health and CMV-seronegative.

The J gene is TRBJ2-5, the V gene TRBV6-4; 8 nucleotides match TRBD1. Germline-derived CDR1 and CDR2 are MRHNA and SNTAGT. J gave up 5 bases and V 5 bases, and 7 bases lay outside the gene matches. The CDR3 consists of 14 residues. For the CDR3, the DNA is TGTGCCAGCAGTCCGACAGGGGAGGAGGAGACCCAGTACTTC. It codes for CASSPTGEEETQYF.

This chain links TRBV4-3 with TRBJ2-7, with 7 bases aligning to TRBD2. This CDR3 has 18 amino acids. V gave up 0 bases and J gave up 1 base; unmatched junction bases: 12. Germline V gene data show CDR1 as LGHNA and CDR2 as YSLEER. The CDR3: CASSQEGGGGTASYEQYF. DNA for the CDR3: TGCGCCAGCAGCCAAGAAGGCGGGGGAGGTACAGCGTCCTACGAGCAGTACTTC.

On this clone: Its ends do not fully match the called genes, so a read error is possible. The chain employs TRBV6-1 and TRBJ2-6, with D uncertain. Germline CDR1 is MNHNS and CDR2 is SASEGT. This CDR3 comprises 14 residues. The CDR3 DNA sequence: TGTGCCAGCAGTGCCCGATCTGCGGCCAACGGCCTGACTTTC. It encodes CASSARSAANGLTF.

This CDR3 is CASSPRQALYEQYF. As DNA, the CDR3 is TGTGCCAGCAGCCCCCGACAGGCACTCTACGAGCAGTACTTC. J is TRBJ2-7 and V is TRBV6-5, with D possibly matching TRBD1 (6 bases). The CDR3 loop spans 14 amino acids. Between the trimmed V and J ends, which lost 6 bases and 3 bases, there was a span of 15 bases. From germline, CDR1 is MNHEY and CDR2 SVGAGI.

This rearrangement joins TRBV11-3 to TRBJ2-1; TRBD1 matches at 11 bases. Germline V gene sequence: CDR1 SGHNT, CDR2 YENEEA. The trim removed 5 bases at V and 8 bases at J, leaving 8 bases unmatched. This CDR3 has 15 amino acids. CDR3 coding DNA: TGTGCCAGCAGCATGGGACAGGGGGGCTTCGATGAGCAGTTCTTC. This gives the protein CASSMGQGGFDEQFF.

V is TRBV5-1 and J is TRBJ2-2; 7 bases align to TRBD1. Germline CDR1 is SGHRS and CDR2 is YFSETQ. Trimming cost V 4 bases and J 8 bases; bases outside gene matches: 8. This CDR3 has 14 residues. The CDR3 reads CASSVGQPPGELFF. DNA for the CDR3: TGCGCCAGCAGCGTGGGACAGCCGCCGGGGGAGCTGTTTTTT.

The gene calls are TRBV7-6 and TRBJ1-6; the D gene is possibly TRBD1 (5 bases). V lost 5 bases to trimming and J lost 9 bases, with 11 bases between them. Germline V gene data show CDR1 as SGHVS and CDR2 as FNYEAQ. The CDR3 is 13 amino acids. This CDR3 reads CASSKITGSPLHF. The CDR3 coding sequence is TGTGCCAGCAGCAAGATAACAGGTTCACCCCTCCACTTT. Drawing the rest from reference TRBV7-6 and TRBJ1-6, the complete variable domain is GAGVSQSPRYKVTKRGQDVALRCDPISGHVSLYWYRQALGQGPEFLTYFNYEAQQDKSGLPNDRFSAERPEGSISTLTIQRTEQRDSAMYRCASSKITGSPLHFGNGTRLTVT.

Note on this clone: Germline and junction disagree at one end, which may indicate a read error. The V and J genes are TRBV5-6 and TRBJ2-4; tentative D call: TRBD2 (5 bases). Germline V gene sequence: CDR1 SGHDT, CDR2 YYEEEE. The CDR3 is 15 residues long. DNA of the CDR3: TGTGCCAGCAGCTTGAGGCTGGGAGCTAAAAACAGTCAGTACTTC. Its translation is CASSLRLGAKNSQYF. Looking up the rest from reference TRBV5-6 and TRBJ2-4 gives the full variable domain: DAGVTQSPTHLIKTRGQQVTLRCSPKSGHDTVSWYQQALGQGPQFIFQYYEEEERQRGNFPDRFSGHQFPNYSSELNVNALLLGDSALYLCASSLRLGAKNSQYFGAGTRLSVL.

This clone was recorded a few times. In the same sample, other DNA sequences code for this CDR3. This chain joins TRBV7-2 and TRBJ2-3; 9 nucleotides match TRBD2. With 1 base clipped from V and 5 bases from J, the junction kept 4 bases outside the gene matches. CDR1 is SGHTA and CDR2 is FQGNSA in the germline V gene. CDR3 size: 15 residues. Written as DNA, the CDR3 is TGTGCCAGCAGCTTAGTAGCGGGAGCTGGAGATACGCAGTATTTT. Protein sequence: CASSLVAGAGDTQYF.

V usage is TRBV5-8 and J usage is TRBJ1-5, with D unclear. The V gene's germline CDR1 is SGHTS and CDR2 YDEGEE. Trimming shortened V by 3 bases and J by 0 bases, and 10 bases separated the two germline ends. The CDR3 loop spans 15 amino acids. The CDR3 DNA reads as TGTGCCAGCAGCTATGTAGCCCCTAGCAATCAGCCCCAGCATTTT. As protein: CASSYVAPSNQPQHF.

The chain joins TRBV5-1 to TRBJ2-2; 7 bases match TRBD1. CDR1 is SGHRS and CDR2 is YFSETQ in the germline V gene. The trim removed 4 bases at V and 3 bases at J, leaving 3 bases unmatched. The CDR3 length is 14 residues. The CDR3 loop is CASSLTGDTGELFF. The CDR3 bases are TGCGCCAGCAGCCTCACAGGGGACACCGGGGAGCTGTTTTTT.

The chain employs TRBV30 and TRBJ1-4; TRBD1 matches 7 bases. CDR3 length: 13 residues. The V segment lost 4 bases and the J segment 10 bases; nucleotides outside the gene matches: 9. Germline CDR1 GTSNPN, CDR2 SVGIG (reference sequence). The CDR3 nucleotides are TGTGCCTGGACCTCAGGGGGAACCGTAAAACTGTTTTTT. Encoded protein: CAWTSGGTVKLFF.

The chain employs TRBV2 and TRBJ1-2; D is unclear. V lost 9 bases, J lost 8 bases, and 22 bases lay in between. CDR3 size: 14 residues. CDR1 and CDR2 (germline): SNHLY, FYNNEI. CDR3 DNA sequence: TGTGCCAGGGGTGAGGGTGCGGGGATCGGCGGCTACACCTTC. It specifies CARGEGAGIGGYTF.

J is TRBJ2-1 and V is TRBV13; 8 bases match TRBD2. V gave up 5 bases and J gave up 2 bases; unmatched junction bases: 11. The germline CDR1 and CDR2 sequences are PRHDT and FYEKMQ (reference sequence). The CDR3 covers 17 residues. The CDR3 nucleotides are TGTGCCAGCAGCCGTCGGGGGGACGGGAGGGCCTACAATGAGCAGTTCTTC. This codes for CASSRRGDGRAYNEQFF.

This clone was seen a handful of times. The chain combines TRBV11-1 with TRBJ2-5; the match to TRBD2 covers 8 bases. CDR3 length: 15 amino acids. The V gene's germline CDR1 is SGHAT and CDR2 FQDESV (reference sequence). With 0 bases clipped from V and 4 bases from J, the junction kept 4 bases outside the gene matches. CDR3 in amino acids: CASSLARGGGETQYF. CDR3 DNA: TGTGCCAGCAGCTTAGCCCGGGGGGGAGGAGAGACCCAGTACTTC. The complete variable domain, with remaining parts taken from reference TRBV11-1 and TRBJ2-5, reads EAEVAQSPRYKITEKSQAVAFWCDPISGHATLYWYRQILGQGPELLVQFQDESVVDDSQLPKDRFSAERLKGVDSTLKIQPAELGDSAMYLCASSLARGGGETQYFGPGTRLLVL.

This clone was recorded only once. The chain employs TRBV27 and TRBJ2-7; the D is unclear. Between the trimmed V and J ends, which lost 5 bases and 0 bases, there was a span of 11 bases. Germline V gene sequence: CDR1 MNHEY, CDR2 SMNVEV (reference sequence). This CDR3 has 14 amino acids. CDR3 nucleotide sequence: TGTGCCAGCAGTCATGACACGCTCTCCTACGAGCAGTACTTC. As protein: CASSHDTLSYEQYF.

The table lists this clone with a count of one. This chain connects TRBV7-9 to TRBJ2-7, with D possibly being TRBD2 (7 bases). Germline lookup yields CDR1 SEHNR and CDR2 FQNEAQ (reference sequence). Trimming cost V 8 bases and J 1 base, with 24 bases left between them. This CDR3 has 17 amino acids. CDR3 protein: CASHPKKQGGFSYEQYF. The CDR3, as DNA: TGTGCCAGCCACCCCAAAAAACAGGGAGGGTTTTCCTACGAGCAGTACTTC. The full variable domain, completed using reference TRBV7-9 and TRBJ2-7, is DTGVSQNPRHKITKRGQNVTFRCDPISEHNRLYWYRQTLGQGPEFLTYFQNEAQLEKSRLLSDRFSAERPKGSFSTLEIQRTEQGDSAMYLCASHPKKQGGFSYEQYFGPGTRLTVT.

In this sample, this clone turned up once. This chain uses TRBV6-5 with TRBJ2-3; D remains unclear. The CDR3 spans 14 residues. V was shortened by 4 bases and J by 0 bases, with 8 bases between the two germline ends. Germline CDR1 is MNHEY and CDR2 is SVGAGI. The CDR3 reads CASSLRFSTDTQYF. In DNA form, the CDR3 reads TGTGCCAGCAGTTTACGGTTCAGCACAGATACGCAGTATTTT.

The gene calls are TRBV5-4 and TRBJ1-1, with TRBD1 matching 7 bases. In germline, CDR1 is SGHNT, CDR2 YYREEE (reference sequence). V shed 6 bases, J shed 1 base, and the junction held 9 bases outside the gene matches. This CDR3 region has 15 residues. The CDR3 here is CASNIQSGGNTEAFF. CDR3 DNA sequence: TGTGCCAGCAACATCCAATCAGGGGGGAACACTGAAGCTTTCTTT.